These 29 T cell receptor beta chains originate from one sample sequenced in a study of cytomegalovirus exposure and HLA in healthy donors. Profiling relied on immunoSEQ multiplex PCR, and the TCRdb table lists in-frame clones only, not all of them. The repertoire holds a few hundred thousand clones, with almost 90% as singletons. Material for sequencing was PBMCs. Receptor source: a woman aged 18-29 years in good health and CMV-seronegative.

The chain couples TRBV4-1 to TRBJ2-3; 9 nucleotides agree with TRBD2. V lost 2 bases, J lost 2 bases, and 8 bases stayed unmatched. CDR1 is MGHRA and CDR2 is YSYEKL in the germline V gene. The CDR3 totals 17 residues. In nucleotides, the CDR3 is TGCGCCAGCAGCCAACGTATCGGCGGGGGGGTCACAGATACGCAGTATTTT. Translated: CASSQRIGGGVTDTQYF.

The J gene is TRBJ2-7, the V gene TRBV5-1; 8 bases map to TRBD1. CDR1 and CDR2 (germline): SGHRS, YFSETQ. The CDR3 has 14 amino acids. With 4 bases clipped from V and 3 bases from J, the junction kept 6 bases outside the gene matches. The CDR3 here is CASSGGTGDYEQYF. The CDR3 DNA follows: TGCGCCAGCAGCGGTGGGACAGGTGACTACGAGCAGTACTTC.

This sequence joins TRBV6-5 and TRBJ2-7; perhaps TRBD1 as D (6 bases). The V end lost 6 bases, the J end lost 2 bases, and 17 bases lay between the germline ends. The CDR3 spans 15 residues. Germline loops: CDR1 MNHEY, CDR2 SVGAGI. CDR3 bases: TGTGCCAGCAGGGTTAGCCAGGGGCCCACCTACGAGCAGTACTTC. Translated, it gives CASRVSQGPTYEQYF.

This clone was seen once. This chain links TRBV18 with TRBJ2-2; TRBD2 agrees at 8 bases. In germline, CDR1 is KGHSH, CDR2 LQKENI. CDR3 length: 16 amino acids. After removal of 1 base from V and 3 bases from J, the junction contained 4 bases not matched to a gene. Written as DNA, the CDR3 is TGTGCCAGCTCACCACAACTAGCGGATTACACCGGGGAGCTGTTTTTT. Amino acid sequence: CASSPQLADYTGELFF.

This clone was detected once. J is TRBJ2-3 and V is TRBV30, with 7 positions matching TRBD2. Germline V CDR1 and CDR2: GTSNPN, SVGIG (reference sequence). The CDR3 totals 16 residues. The V gene end was trimmed by 1 base and the J gene end by 1 base; junction bases not matched to a gene: 8. The CDR3 spells CAWSAFFTSGTDTQYF. As DNA, the CDR3 is TGTGCCTGGAGTGCATTCTTTACTAGCGGCACAGATACGCAGTATTTT. The variable domain in full, with the rest retrieved from reference TRBV30 and TRBJ2-3, is SQTIHQWPATLVQPVGSPLSLECTVEGTSNPNLYWYRQAAGRGLQLLFYSVGIGQISSEVPQNLSASRPQDRQFILSSKKLLLSDSGFYLCAWSAFFTSGTDTQYFGPGTRLTVL.

The chain has TRBV28 and TRBJ1-1; D gene unclear. The CDR3 has 15 amino acids. Trimming shortened V by 6 bases and J by 0 bases, and 14 bases separated the two germline ends. The germline V gene encodes CDR1 MDHEN and CDR2 SYDVKM. Here the CDR3 reads CASRWVEGLNTEAFF. The CDR3 DNA is TGTGCCAGCAGGTGGGTGGAGGGTTTGAACACTGAAGCTTTCTTT.

V usage is TRBV28 and J usage is TRBJ2-1; possible D gene TRBD2, 6 bases. Germline CDR1 and CDR2: MDHEN and SYDVKM. V shed 4 bases and J shed 5 bases, with 15 bases lying between them. This CDR3 spans 15 amino acids. This CDR3 is CASSSAGLAHNEQFF. DNA for the CDR3: TGTGCCAGCAGTTCCGCGGGACTGGCCCACAATGAGCAGTTCTTC. Full variable domain (remainder filled in from reference TRBV28 and TRBJ2-1): DVKVTQSSRYLVKRTGEKVFLECVQDMDHENMFWYRQDPGLGLRLIYFSYDVKMKEKGDIPEGYSVSREKKERFSLILESASTNQTSMYLCASSSAGLAHNEQFFGPGTRLTVL.

The chain joins TRBV19 to TRBJ2-7; D is perhaps TRBD1 (6 bases). V was shortened by 4 bases and J by 4 bases, with 20 bases between the two germline ends. Looked up from germline, CDR1 is LNHDA and CDR2 is SQIVND (reference sequence). The CDR3 extends over 16 amino acids. As DNA, the CDR3 is TGTGCCAGTAGTAGCTCCCCCGGGACACATGGATACGAGCAGTACTTC. Protein: CASSSSPGTHGYEQYF. The full variable domain, completed using reference TRBV19 and TRBJ2-7, is DGGITQSPKYLFRKEGQNVTLSCEQNLNHDAMYWYRQDPGQGLRLIYYSQIVNDFQKGDIAEGYSVSREKKESFPLTVTSAQKNPTAFYLCASSSSPGTHGYEQYFGPGTRLTVT.

The chain links TRBV6-4 to TRBJ2-5; D uncertain. CDR1 MRHNA and CDR2 SNTAGT come from the germline V gene. The CDR3 is made up of 15 amino acids. V was pared by 7 bases and J by 5 bases, with 20 bases between. DNA for the CDR3: TGTGCCAGCATTTCTCCCCGGCGGCTCCAGGAGACCCAGTACTTC. Encoded protein: CASISPRRLQETQYF.

This chain connects TRBV6-5 to TRBJ2-7; D uncertain. Germline lookup yields CDR1 MNHEY and CDR2 SVGAGI. The CDR3 consists of 15 residues. Trimming removed 2 bases from V and 2 bases from J, with 13 bases in between. In DNA, the CDR3 is TGTGCCAGCAGTTACGCCTCGACTCTGACCTACGAGCAGTACTTC. Encoded protein: CASSYASTLTYEQYF.

J is TRBJ1-1 and V is TRBV6-1; possible D gene TRBD1, 5 bases. Trimming removed 2 bases from V and 3 bases from J, with 10 bases in between. The CDR3 spans 14 residues. Per germline, CDR1 MNHNS and CDR2 SASEGT. For the CDR3, the DNA is TGTGCCAGCAGTGAACGGGGGGGGGACACTGAAGCTTTCTTT. Its translation is CASSERGGDTEAFF.

This chain links TRBV28 with TRBJ2-2; D may be TRBD1 (6 bases). Germline loops: CDR1 MDHEN, CDR2 SYDVKM. This CDR3 is built from 15 residues. V lost 3 bases, J lost 3 bases, and 11 bases lay in between. The DNA of the CDR3 is TGTGCCAGCAGTTTTCAGGGGATCGACACCGGGGAGCTGTTTTTT. This sequence encodes CASSFQGIDTGELFF.

CDR3 nucleotide sequence: TGTGCCAGCAGTGAAGGGACAGGGGTTAGTACAGATACGCAGTATTTT. It yields the protein CASSEGTGVSTDTQYF. This chain links TRBV6-1 with TRBJ2-3; TRBD1 agrees at 9 bases. V was clipped by 1 base and J by 3 bases; unmatched bases: 5. The CDR3 is 16 amino acids. Germline loops: CDR1 MNHNS, CDR2 SASEGT.

The V and J genes are TRBV28 and TRBJ2-3, with 7 bases matching TRBD2. CDR1 is MDHEN, CDR2 SYDVKM, per germline. V lost 5 bases to trimming and J lost 4 bases; unmatched junction nucleotides: 6. This CDR3 comprises 14 residues. The CDR3 reads CASSPRGEADTQYF. The CDR3 DNA follows: TGTGCCAGCAGTCCACGGGGGGAAGCAGATACGCAGTATTTT.

V and J are TRBV6-6 and TRBJ2-7, with 9 bases lining up with TRBD2. The CDR3 sequence is 15 residues long. Per germline, CDR1 MNHNY and CDR2 SVGAGI (reference sequence). The junction had 6 bases not matched to a gene; V was cut back by 0 bases and J by 6 bases. CDR3 nucleotides: TGTGCCAGCAGTTACTCCTCGCGGGGGGGCGGCGAGCAGTACTTC. Translation gives CASSYSSRGGGEQYF.

This chain uses TRBV6-4 with TRBJ2-3; D remains ambiguous. The ends were cut back, 0 bases at V and 2 bases at J, with 6 bases in the middle. The germline CDR1 and CDR2 sequences are MRHNA and SNTAGT. The CDR3 consists of 14 residues. The CDR3 DNA follows: TGTGCCAGCAGTGACTCCCCAGACACAGATACGCAGTATTTT. Translated: CASSDSPDTDTQYF.

This clone was seen more than once but under ten times. The CDR3 sequence: CASSPTGGAYEQYF. Here the CDR3 DNA reads TGTGCCAGCAGCCCAACGGGGGGGGCTTACGAGCAGTACTTC. The chain employs TRBV5-4 and TRBJ2-7; 8 nucleotides match TRBD2. CDR1 is SGHNT and CDR2 is YYREEE in the germline V gene (reference sequence). The ends lost 4 bases at V and 4 bases at J; junction bases unmatched: 7. This CDR3 is 14 amino acids long.

The V gene is TRBV19, the J gene TRBJ1-1; D not resolved. Germline CDR1 is LNHDA and CDR2 is SQIVND (reference sequence). The CDR3 is 12 amino acids. The V and J ends lost 7 bases and 5 bases respectively, with 11 bases between them. As DNA, the CDR3 is TGTGCCAGTAACACGGGAGGGACTGAAGCTTTCTTT. Translation gives CASNTGGTEAFF.

DNA of the CDR3: TGTGCCAGCAGTGGAGTTACCGGGACAGGTAGCTCCTACGAGCAGTACGTC. Translating gives CASSGVTGTGSSYEQYV. V usage is TRBV6-1 and J usage is TRBJ2-7, with 8 bases that match TRBD1. CDR1 and CDR2 (germline): MNHNS, SASEGT. This CDR3 is 17 amino acids long. V was pared by 4 bases and J by 0 bases, with 11 bases of the junction left unmatched.

This clone showed up just once. The genes are TRBV27 and TRBJ2-5; no firm D call. CDR3 size: 13 residues. Germline loops: CDR1 MNHEY, CDR2 SMNVEV (reference sequence). The ends were cut back, 3 bases at V and 5 bases at J, with 10 bases in the middle. The CDR3 sequence: CASSLNFGETQYF. CDR3 DNA sequence: TGTGCCAGCAGTTTGAATTTCGGGGAGACCCAGTACTTC.

This clone was seen only a few times. V is TRBV7-9 and J is TRBJ1-5, with D possibly being TRBD1 (5 bases). This CDR3 has 16 amino acids. The germline V gene has CDR1 SEHNR and CDR2 FQNEAQ (reference sequence). V lost 1 base to trimming and J lost 3 bases, with 13 bases between them. CDR3 sequence: CASSLVKAGFNQPQHF. The CDR3 DNA follows: TGTGCCAGCAGCTTAGTAAAGGCAGGGTTCAATCAGCCCCAGCATTTT.

This chain joins TRBV28 and TRBJ1-6; D call uncertain. The CDR3 runs to 14 residues. CDR1 and CDR2 (germline): MDHEN, SYDVKM. Trimming pared 1 base from V and 6 bases from J, leaving 7 bases between. In nucleotides, the CDR3 is TGTGCCAGCAGTTTATCTTTGGCTAATTCACCCCTCCACTTT. As protein: CASSLSLANSPLHF.

The V and J genes are TRBV28 and TRBJ1-2; 10 bases are a match to TRBD1. Germline V CDR1 and CDR2: MDHEN, SYDVKM. Germline trimming cut 7 bases from V and 3 bases from J; bases unmatched to any gene: 8. This CDR3 contains 15 residues. Written as DNA, the CDR3 is TGTGCCAGCAACCGGCCCGGGACAGGGGACTATGGCTACACCTTC. As protein: CASNRPGTGDYGYTF.

The chain combines TRBV30 with TRBJ2-3, with TRBD2 matching 7 bases. CDR1 and CDR2 (germline): GTSNPN, SVGIG (reference sequence). The CDR3 has 16 amino acids. J was trimmed by 2 bases and V by 1 base; bases with no gene match: 9. The CDR3 sequence is CAWSDLKRGPTDTQYF. DNA of the CDR3: TGTGCCTGGAGTGACCTCAAGCGGGGACCCACAGATACGCAGTATTTT.

The rearrangement links TRBV14 to TRBJ2-3; possibly TRBD1 for D (6 bases). Germline CDR1 SGHDN, CDR2 FVKESK. This CDR3 has 16 residues. V lost 0 bases to trimming and J lost 2 bases, with 12 bases between them. CDR3 sequence: CASSQDFGDNTDTQYF. As DNA, the CDR3 is TGTGCCAGCAGCCAAGATTTCGGGGACAACACAGATACGCAGTATTTT.

Turning to this clone: The sample carries other DNA sequences with the same CDR3. This chain uses TRBV20-1 with TRBJ2-1; 7 bases agree with TRBD2. Germline V lookup: CDR1 DFQATT, CDR2 SNEGSKA (reference sequence). This CDR3 has 11 amino acids. After removal of 5 bases from V and 6 bases from J, the junction contained 1 base not matched to a gene. The CDR3: CSALAGNEQFF. The CDR3 nucleotides are TGCAGTGCTTTAGCGGGCAATGAGCAGTTCTTC.

V gene TRBV18 combines with J gene TRBJ2-4; a weak D match, TRBD1 (6 bases). Germline values: CDR1 KGHSH, CDR2 LQKENI. The V end lost 2 bases, the J end lost 6 bases, and 8 bases lay between the germline ends. CDR3 size: 13 residues. The CDR3 DNA reads TGTGCCAGCTCACCAGGGGGCGGAAACATTCAGTACTTC. Its protein product is CASSPGGGNIQYF.

This chain uses TRBV7-2 with TRBJ1-2; maybe TRBD1 (5 bases). Germline values: CDR1 SGHTA, CDR2 FQGNSA. This CDR3 is 14 amino acids long. The V gene lost 5 bases and the J gene lost 5 bases, with 15 bases spanning the gap. CDR3 amino acids: CASSTRTPYYGYTF. The DNA of the CDR3 is TGTGCCAGCAGCACGCGGACACCCTATTATGGCTACACCTTC.

The chain uses TRBV4-3 and TRBJ2-3, with 7 nucleotides matching TRBD2. Trimming took 0 bases from V and 0 from J; bases not matched to a gene: 0. CDR3 size: 15 residues. CDR1 is LGHNA and CDR2 is YSLEER in the germline V gene. The CDR3 loop reads CASSQDGGSTDTQYF. DNA for the CDR3: TGCGCCAGCAGCCAAGACGGGGGGAGCACAGATACGCAGTATTTT.